The next 27 T cell receptor beta chains were all read from a single sample in a study of T-cell reconstitution after alpha-beta-depleted transplantation in children. Unique molecular identifiers were used to barcode this TCRbeta library. MiXCR, applied by TCRdb to the PCR reads, yields one record per CDR3 protein. The sample has around 670,000 distinct CDR3 sequences, roughly 14% seen once; the top ten hold about 0.79%. Here the sequenced sample was PBMCs, taken before TCRalphabeta/CD19-depleted stem cell transplant. Source of these receptors: a girl aged 2-9 years with congenital amegakaryocytic thrombocytopenia, due to receive a stem cell transplant.

This clonotype has more than one count but fewer than ten. The rearrangement links TRBV7-9 to TRBJ2-7, with 12 bases matching TRBD2. The germline V gene encodes CDR1 SEHNR and CDR2 FQNEAQ (reference sequence). With V trimmed by 4 bases and J by 4 bases, 11 bases remained unmatched. This CDR3 has 17 amino acids. CDR3 in amino acids: CASSSNLGLAGTYEQYF. The DNA for the CDR3 is TGTGCCAGCAGCTCAAACCTCGGACTAGCGGGGACTTACGAGCAGTACTTC.

This sequence joins TRBV19 and TRBJ2-7; 8 positions agree with TRBD2. The CDR3 has 14 residues. CDR1 is LNHDA and CDR2 is SQIVND in the germline V gene (reference sequence). This chain's CDR3 is CATGGSGSFCEQYF. The CDR3 bases are TGTGCTACGGGTGGGAGCGGGAGTTTCTGCGAGCAGTACTTC. The full variable domain, rest sourced from reference TRBV19 and TRBJ2-7, is DGGITQSPKYLFRKEGQNVTLSCEQNLNHDAMYWYRQDPGQGLRLIYYSQIVNDFQKGDIAEGYSVSREKKESFPLTVTSAQKNPTAFYLCATGGSGSFCEQYFGPGTRLTVT.

The chain is built from TRBV30 and TRBJ1-5; the D gene is possibly TRBD1 (6 bases). This CDR3 comprises 15 residues. Trimming took 3 bases from V and 1 from J, leaving 13 bases between them. Germline loops: CDR1 GTSNPN, CDR2 SVGIG (reference sequence). This CDR3 is CAWSQGITSNQPQHF. CDR3 in DNA: TGTGCCTGGAGCCAGGGGATTACAAGCAATCAGCCCCAGCATTTT. Full variable domain (missing parts from reference TRBV30 and TRBJ1-5): SQTIHQWPATLVQPVGSPLSLECTVEGTSNPNLYWYRQAAGRGLQLLFYSVGIGQISSEVPQNLSASRPQDRQFILSSKKLLLSDSGFYLCAWSQGITSNQPQHFGDGTRLSIL.

This clonotype was seen at least ten times. The chain links TRBV20-1 to TRBJ2-5; D is unresolved. Germline loops: CDR1 DFQATT, CDR2 SNEGSKA (reference sequence). The germline V and J ends were trimmed by 3 bases and 4 bases, with 9 bases remaining between them. There are 12 residues in the CDR3. The chain's CDR3 is CSASGSRETQYF. The DNA for the CDR3 is TGCAGTGCTAGTGGGTCCAGAGAGACCCAGTACTTC.

This clonotype was observed many times. The J gene is TRBJ2-1, the V gene TRBV9; perhaps TRBD2 as D (6 bases). This CDR3 contains 16 residues. Trimming took off 0 bases at V and 7 bases at J, with 17 bases between the two ends. CDR1 is SGDLS, CDR2 YYNGEE, per germline. The CDR3 sequence is CASSVDSGGPQNEQFF. The CDR3 coding sequence is TGTGCCAGCAGCGTAGATTCTGGAGGGCCCCAAAATGAGCAGTTCTTC.

There are many counts of this clonotype. This chain joins TRBV27 and TRBJ2-7; 7 bases match TRBD1. Per germline, CDR1 MNHEY and CDR2 SMNVEV (reference sequence). Trimming removed 5 bases from V and 0 bases from J; junction bases left unmatched: 10. CDR3 length equals 16 residues. The CDR3 protein is CASSPLGQTSSYEQYF. CDR3 sequence (DNA): TGTGCCAGCAGTCCCCTGGGACAGACCTCCTCCTACGAGCAGTACTTC.

This clonotype was detected ten times or more. CDR3 residues: CSVEPSDSYEQYF. The CDR3 DNA is TGCAGCGTTGAGCCTAGCGACTCCTACGAGCAGTACTTC. The gene calls are TRBV29-1 and TRBJ2-7; tentatively, D is TRBD2 (6 bases). Germline V gives CDR1 SQVTM, CDR2 ANQGSEA. The CDR3 covers 13 residues. Trimming pared 3 bases from V and 0 bases from J, leaving 9 bases between.

The V and J genes are TRBV27 and TRBJ2-7; TRBD1 or TRBD2 may be the D gene (5 bases each). Germline V gene sequence: CDR1 MNHEY, CDR2 SMNVEV (reference sequence). Trimming left V 5 bases short and J 7 bases short, with 18 bases between. The CDR3 consists of 14 residues. CDR3 sequence (DNA): TGTGCCAGCAGTCCCCGGGACCAATCTAGGGAGCAGTACTTC. Translation gives CASSPRDQSREQYF.

In DNA, the CDR3 is TGTGCCAGTTGTACCCCAACCTTGGATGAGCAGTTCTTC. Translated, it gives CASCTPTLDEQFF. This sequence joins TRBV19 and TRBJ2-1, with D hard to call. Germline V gives CDR1 LNHDA, CDR2 SQIVND (reference sequence). The CDR3 sequence is 13 residues long. With 8 bases removed from V and 8 bases from J, the gap between germline ends came to 16 bases.

In its sample, this clonotype was seen a few times. V gene TRBV12-3 or TRBV12-4 combines with J gene TRBJ1-6; tentative D call: TRBD1 (5 bases). V was cut by 8 bases and J by 7 bases, with 15 bases left in between. The CDR3 length is 14 residues. The CDR3 nucleotides read TGTGCCAGCGGGACTATGCGGGTAAATTCACCCCTCCACTTT. It specifies CASGTMRVNSPLHF.

The table lists this clonotype with many counts. The chain links TRBV12-3 or TRBV12-4 to TRBJ1-4; 7 positions match TRBD1. Unmatched junction bases numbered 6, after V lost 6 bases and J lost 8 bases. This CDR3 is built from 13 residues. CDR3 protein: CASRSGGREKLFF. CDR3 sequence (DNA): TGTGCCAGCAGATCAGGGGGAAGGGAAAAACTGTTTTTT.

This chain joins TRBV3-1 and TRBJ2-5; D may be TRBD1 or TRBD2 (5 bases each). The CDR3 is made up of 13 amino acids. The ends were cut back, 6 bases at V and 13 bases at J, with 21 bases in the middle. Germline-derived CDR1 and CDR2 are LGHDT and YNNKEL (reference sequence). CDR3 sequence reads: CASSHLEGHLLYF. The CDR3 bases are TGTGCCAGCAGTCACCTCGAGGGGCACCTCTTGTACTTC.

This clonotype was detected only a few times. This sequence joins TRBV5-1 and TRBJ2-2, with a weak D call TRBD1 (6 bases). Trimming cost V 4 bases and J 0 bases, with 13 bases left between them. The CDR3 spans 16 residues. Germline V gives CDR1 SGHRS, CDR2 YFSETQ. The CDR3 reads CASSPQGYANTGELFF. The CDR3 DNA reads as TGCGCCAGCAGCCCCCAGGGGTACGCGAACACCGGGGAGCTGTTTTTT.

This clonotype was observed many times. The genes are TRBV5-1 and TRBJ2-7; 7 positions match TRBD2. The germline V gene has CDR1 SGHRS and CDR2 YFSETQ. This CDR3 is 15 amino acids long. J lost 2 bases, V lost 4 bases, and 9 bases had no gene match. CDR3 in amino acids: CASSPTAGNTYEQYF. The CDR3 region has the DNA TGCGCCAGCAGCCCCACAGCGGGAAATACCTACGAGCAGTACTTC.

The sample holds many counts of this clonotype. V is TRBV27 and J is TRBJ2-1; 12 positions agree with TRBD2. The CDR3 sequence is 15 residues long. Germline V gives CDR1 MNHEY, CDR2 SMNVEV (reference sequence). The V and J ends lost 1 base and 9 bases, in that order; junction bases with no gene match: 4. The CDR3 DNA reads as TGTGCCAGCAGTTTATTGGCGACTAGCGGGGGTGAGCAGTTCTTC. Its protein is CASSLLATSGGEQFF.

This clonotype was detected a few times. The chain recombines TRBV3-1 with TRBJ2-1; D possibly corresponds to TRBD2 (6 bases). This CDR3 is 15 amino acids long. Germline assignment: CDR1 LGHDT and CDR2 YNNKEL (reference sequence). V lost 7 bases to trimming and J lost 0 bases, with 13 bases between them. CDR3: CASTRRLGSYNEQFF. The CDR3 DNA reads TGTGCCAGCACCAGGCGACTAGGCTCCTACAATGAGCAGTTCTTC.

This clonotype was counted at least ten times. V gene TRBV20-1 combines with J gene TRBJ2-7, with 8 bases that match TRBD2. From germline, CDR1 is DFQATT and CDR2 SNEGSKA (reference sequence). V gave up 5 bases and J gave up 0 bases; unmatched junction bases: 6. This CDR3 spans 14 amino acids. For the CDR3, the DNA is TGCAGTGCTTATAGCGGGATGAACTCCTACGAGCAGTACTTC. Translating it yields CSAYSGMNSYEQYF.

The J gene is TRBJ2-4, the V gene TRBV6-5; D is perhaps TRBD1 (6 bases). The CDR3 has 19 residues. CDR1 is MNHEY and CDR2 is SVGAGI in the germline V gene. Trimming pared 0 bases from V and 1 base from J, leaving 19 bases between. CDR3 nucleotide sequence: TGTGCCAGCAGTTACTCGGGTTATCAGGGGAATTGGGCCAAAAACATTCAGTACTTC. Its protein product is CASSYSGYQGNWAKNIQYF.

In regard to this clonotype: One base away lies a much larger clone, so this may be a sequencing read error. V gene TRBV10-3 combines with J gene TRBJ2-5; tentatively, D is TRBD1 or TRBD2 (5 bases each). The CDR3 runs 13 residues. Germline V lookup: CDR1 ENHRY, CDR2 SYGVKD. CDR3 in amino acids: CDGGPGPQETQYF. DNA of the CDR3: TGTGACGGCGGGCCGGGACCACAAGAGACCCAGTACTTC.

The chain is built from TRBV20-1 and TRBJ2-5; 9 bases fit TRBD2. CDR3 length: 17 residues. V shed 0 bases, J shed 2 bases, and the junction held 10 bases outside the gene matches. Germline V gene sequence: CDR1 DFQATT, CDR2 SNEGSKA (reference sequence). CDR3 region: CSARDSGTSGSQETQYF. DNA for the CDR3: TGCAGTGCTAGAGATTCGGGCACTAGCGGGTCTCAAGAGACCCAGTACTTC.

A few counts support this clonotype. The rearrangement joins TRBV5-1 to TRBJ2-2; TRBD2 matches 7 bases. V shed 3 bases, J shed 7 bases, and the junction held 6 bases outside the gene matches. The germline CDR1 and CDR2 sequences are SGHRS and YFSETQ. CDR3 length: 14 residues. Here the CDR3 reads CASSSWTRSGELFF. CDR3 coding DNA: TGCGCCAGCAGCTCCTGGACTAGAAGCGGGGAGCTGTTTTTT.

This clonotype was counted a few times. The chain recombines TRBV6-1 with TRBJ2-1; D gene unclear. Germline lookup yields CDR1 MNHNS and CDR2 SASEGT. V lost 11 bases, J lost 10 bases, and 15 bases lay in between. This CDR3 has 11 residues. This CDR3 reads CAVNTWSEQFF. Written as DNA, the CDR3 is TGTGCCGTAAATACGTGGTCCGAGCAGTTCTTC.

This clonotype was picked up many times. V and J are TRBV29-1 and TRBJ2-3; D gene ambiguous. The V end was cut by 5 bases, the J end by 1 base, with 10 bases between. Germline V CDR1 and CDR2: SQVTM, ANQGSEA. There are 13 residues in the CDR3. This CDR3 reads CSVYGEGTDTQYF. The CDR3, as DNA: TGCAGCGTTTATGGGGAAGGCACAGATACGCAGTATTTT.

Concerning this clonotype: Germline is not matched at one junction end, which may reflect a read error. The chain uses TRBV20-1 and TRBJ1-5, with D maybe TRBD1 (6 bases). Germline CDR1 is DFQATT and CDR2 is SNEGSKA (reference sequence). CDR3 length equals 17 residues. The CDR3 loop reads CIAIYSGGGWGNQPQHF. CDR3 coding DNA: TGCATTGCTATCTACAGCGGGGGGGGCTGGGGCAATCAGCCCCAGCATTTT.

This chain connects TRBV27 to TRBJ1-4; D is perhaps TRBD1 (5 bases). Trimming left V 5 bases short and J 8 bases short, with 9 bases between. CDR3 length: 12 amino acids. Germline CDR1 reads MNHEY; CDR2 reads SMNVEV (reference sequence). The CDR3 DNA is TGTGCCAGCAGTCCCCAGGGAGAAAAACTGTTTTTT. It encodes CASSPQGEKLFF.

There are many counts of this clonotype. The chain employs TRBV20-1 and TRBJ2-3, with TRBD2 matching 13 bases. With V trimmed by 5 bases and J by 5 bases, 4 bases remained unmatched. This CDR3 region has 14 residues. The germline V gene encodes CDR1 DFQATT and CDR2 SNEGSKA (reference sequence). CDR3 sequence: CSAQLAGGKDTQYF. The CDR3 DNA sequence: TGCAGTGCTCAACTAGCGGGAGGGAAAGATACGCAGTATTTT.

This clonotype was counted a few times. The chain joins TRBV11-2 to TRBJ2-3; D unclear. The CDR3 has 17 residues. Germline CDR1 reads SGHAT; CDR2 reads FQNNGV. With 2 bases removed from V and 3 bases from J, the gap between germline ends came to 18 bases. CDR3 in amino acids: CASSLIRGLPLTDTQYF. CDR3 nucleotide sequence: TGTGCCAGCAGCTTAATCCGAGGCCTCCCCCTTACAGATACGCAGTATTTT.